One sample yielded the 9 T cell receptor beta chains listed below, sequenced in a study of T cells expressing NK-cell markers. TCRdb reanalyzed the 5' RACE reads and collapses them to one entry per CDR3 protein, without DNA. This table holds about 460,000 distinct CDR3 sequences. The sample was blood T cells: a sorted CD56 or NKG2C T cell subset, CD4+ or CD8+ T cells, or bulk PBMC T cells (not recorded which). The source of these receptors is a woman in her forties or fifties in good health.

The chain couples TRBV24-1 to TRBJ2-5. The CDR3 runs 14 residues. Germline V gene sequence: CDR1 KGHDR, CDR2 SFDVKD. The chain's CDR3 is CATSDSGIQETQYF.

V is TRBV20-1 and J is TRBJ2-1; the D gene TCRdb calls, TRBD1, cannot be checked with no DNA. Germline values: CDR1 DFQATT, CDR2 SNEGSKA (reference sequence). The CDR3 totals 11 residues. CDR3 loop: CSASGQPGEFF.

This chain connects TRBV4-1 to TRBJ2-1; there is no DNA to check the TCRdb D call of TRBD2. Germline values: CDR1 MGHRA, CDR2 YSYEKL. The CDR3 has 17 residues. This chain's CDR3 is CASSQQGLAGAYNEQFF.

This chain connects TRBV20-1 to TRBJ2-1; TCRdb gives TRBD2 as the D gene, but with no DNA this cannot be confirmed. Germline lookup yields CDR1 DFQATT and CDR2 SNEGSKA (reference sequence). The CDR3 is made up of 14 amino acids. The CDR3 sequence: CSALTSGGLNEQFF.

The gene calls are TRBV20-1 and TRBJ2-1; TCRdb's D gene call, TRBD2, goes unchecked for lack of DNA. Germline V gene data show CDR1 as DFQATT and CDR2 as SNEGSKA (reference sequence). CDR3 length equals 16 residues. CDR3 region: CSARATSGPSRRGQFF.

The rearrangement joins TRBV7-9 to TRBJ2-1; the TCRdb call, TRBD2, lacks DNA for checking. From germline, CDR1 is SEHNR and CDR2 FQNEAQ (reference sequence). This CDR3 contains 18 residues. This CDR3 reads CASIRWTSGRSTYNEQFF.

The V call is TRBV5-1, the J call TRBJ2-1. Germline V lookup: CDR1 SGHRS, CDR2 YFSETQ. The CDR3 has 14 residues. CDR3 residues: CASRGGRPSNEQFF.

CDR3 sequence reads: CSVVTVTGELFF. V usage is TRBV29-1 and J usage is TRBJ2-2. Germline loops: CDR1 SQVTM, CDR2 ANQGSEA. The CDR3 consists of 12 residues.

The rearrangement joins TRBV30 to TRBJ2-3; no DNA is available, so the TRBD1 call from TCRdb remains unchecked. Germline CDR1 is GTSNPN and CDR2 is SVGIG (reference sequence). The CDR3 contains 11 residues. Here the CDR3 reads CAWVLQATQYF.